A single T cell receptor beta chain is shown here with its context. Using immunoSEQ multiplex PCR, the repertoire was profiled, and TCRdb retains in-frame clones only, with some absent. The top ten hold 5% to 6.5% of the sample, which has around 40,000 clones, roughly 89% seen once. This sample is part of a study of T cell changes during pregnancy in multiple sclerosis. Germline V gene sequence: CDR1 SGHAT, CDR2 FQNNGV. Trimming left V 8 bases short and J 1 base short, with 8 bases between. This CDR3 is built from 12 residues. This sequence was found in a female donor with multiple sclerosis, enrolled in a pregnancy study. This sequence joins TRBV11-2 and TRBJ1-1; no reliable D call. The material was CD8+ T cells from peripheral blood mononuclear cells, obtained in the second trimester of pregnancy. This chain's CDR3 is CASLTANTEAFF. DNA for the CDR3: TGTGCCAGCCTCACAGCGAACACTGAAGCTTTCTTT.